This T cell receptor beta chain stems from a study of T-cell reconstitution after alpha-beta-depleted transplantation in children. It was with unique molecular identifiers that the TCRbeta library was prepared. TCRdb independently ran MiXCR on the PCR reads; one entry per CDR3 protein. The sample comprises nearly 550,000 distinct CDR3 sequences, around 18% of which are singletons, and 2.5% to 3.5% rests with the top ten. Specimen: PBMCs from the stem cell graft donor, collected from the stem cell graft. The sequence was collected from a human donor who donated a stem cell graft to a child with acute lymphoblastic leukemia.

This chain's CDR3 is CASSPRGSGRSYNEQFF. The CDR3 coding sequence is TGCGCCAGCAGCCCCCGAGGAAGCGGGAGATCTTACAATGAGCAGTTCTTC. The rearrangement links TRBV4-1 to TRBJ2-1; 8 bases map to TRBD2. This CDR3 spans 17 amino acids. J lost 4 bases, V lost 4 bases, and 12 bases had no gene match. The germline gives CDR1 MGHRA, CDR2 YSYEKL.